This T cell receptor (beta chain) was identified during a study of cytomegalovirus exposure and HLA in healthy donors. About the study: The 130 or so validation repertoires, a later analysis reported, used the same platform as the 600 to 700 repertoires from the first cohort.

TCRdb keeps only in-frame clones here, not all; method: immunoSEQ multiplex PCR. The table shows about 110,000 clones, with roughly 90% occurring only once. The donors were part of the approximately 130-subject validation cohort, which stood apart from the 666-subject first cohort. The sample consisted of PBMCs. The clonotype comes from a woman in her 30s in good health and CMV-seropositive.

The CDR3 sequence: CASSIQGLGSYEQYF. The CDR3 DNA follows: TGTGCCAGTAGTATACAGGGTTTGGGCTCCTACGAGCAGTACTTC. The chain has TRBV19 and TRBJ2-7, with D possibly matching TRBD1 (5 bases). Trimming removed 2 bases from V and 0 bases from J, with 11 bases in between. The CDR3 runs to 15 residues. In germline, CDR1 is LNHDA, CDR2 SQIVND (reference sequence).